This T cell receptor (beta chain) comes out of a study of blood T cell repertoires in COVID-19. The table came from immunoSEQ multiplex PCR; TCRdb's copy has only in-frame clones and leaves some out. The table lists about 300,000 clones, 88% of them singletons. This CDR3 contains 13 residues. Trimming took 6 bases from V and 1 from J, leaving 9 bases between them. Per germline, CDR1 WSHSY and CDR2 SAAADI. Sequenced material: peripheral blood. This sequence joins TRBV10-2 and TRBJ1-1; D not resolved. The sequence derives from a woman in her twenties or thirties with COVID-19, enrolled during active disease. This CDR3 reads CASSRAGNTEAFF. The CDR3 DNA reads TGCGCCAGCAGCCGGGCGGGGAACACTGAAGCTTTCTTT.